The rows below give T cell receptor beta chains drawn from one sample of a study of blood T cell repertoires in COVID-19. Repertoires were generated with immunoSEQ multiplex PCR, while TCRdb's copy carries only in-frame clones and drops some. Of approximately 68,000 clones detected, around 85% appear once; the ten largest clones hold 30% to 40%. Sequencing used peripheral blood. These receptors all stem from a woman older than 75 with active or convalescent COVID-19. Each CDR3 is given with its conserved first and last residue. Each record gives: CDR3 length, D gene, J gene, V gene, CDR3 protein. A D gene is named only where the DNA matches it firmly.

15 | . | TRBJ2-2 | TRBV7-6 | CASSLGLVFTGELFF
13 | . | TRBJ2-1 | TRBV7-3 | CASSLKVGGKQFF
13 | . | TRBJ1-5 | TRBV28 | CASSVLGRQPQHF
15 | TRBD2 | TRBJ2-3 | TRBV3-1/TRBV3-2 | CASSLAGSSTDTQYF
13 | . | TRBJ1-5 | TRBV15 | CATSRDLLQPQHF
14 | . | TRBJ1-1 | TRBV27 | CASSLQRTNTEAFF
17 | TRBD2 | TRBJ2-7 | TRBV28 | CASSSHRRGGVRYEQYF
13 | . | TRBJ1-6 | TRBV12-3/TRBV12-4 | CASTRVYNSPLHF
15 | TRBD1 | TRBJ2-7 | TRBV19 | CASNNVGDSAYEQYF
12 | . | TRBJ1-2 | TRBV3-1/TRBV3-2 | CASSQARYGYTF
14 | . | TRBJ1-2 | TRBV7-9 | CASSLAAGNYGYTF